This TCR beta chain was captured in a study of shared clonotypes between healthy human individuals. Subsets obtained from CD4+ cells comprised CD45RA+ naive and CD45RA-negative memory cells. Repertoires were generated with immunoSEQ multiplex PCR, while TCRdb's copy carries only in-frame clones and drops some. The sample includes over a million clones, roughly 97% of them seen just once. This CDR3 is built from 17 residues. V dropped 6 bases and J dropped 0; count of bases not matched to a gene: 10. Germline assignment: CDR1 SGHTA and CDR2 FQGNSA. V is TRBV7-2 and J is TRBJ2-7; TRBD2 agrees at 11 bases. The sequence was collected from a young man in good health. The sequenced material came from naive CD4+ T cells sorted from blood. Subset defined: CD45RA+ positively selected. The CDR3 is CASRLPGLADSSYEQYF. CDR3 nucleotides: TGTGCCAGCAGACTACCGGGACTAGCGGACAGCTCCTACGAGCAGTACTTC.